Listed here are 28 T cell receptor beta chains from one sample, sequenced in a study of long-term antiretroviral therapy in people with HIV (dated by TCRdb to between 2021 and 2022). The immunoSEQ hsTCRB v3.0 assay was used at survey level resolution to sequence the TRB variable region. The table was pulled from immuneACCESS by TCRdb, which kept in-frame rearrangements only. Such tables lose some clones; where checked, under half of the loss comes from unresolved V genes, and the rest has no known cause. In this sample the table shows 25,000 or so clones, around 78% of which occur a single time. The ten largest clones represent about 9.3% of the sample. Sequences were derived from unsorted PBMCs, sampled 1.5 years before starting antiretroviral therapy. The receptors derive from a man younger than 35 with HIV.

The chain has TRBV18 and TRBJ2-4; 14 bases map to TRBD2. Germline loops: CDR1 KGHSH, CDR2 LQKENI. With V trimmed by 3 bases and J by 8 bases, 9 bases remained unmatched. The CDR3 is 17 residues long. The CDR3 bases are TGTGCCAGCTCACCTAGTGGGGGACTAGCGGGAGTGGACATTCAGTACTTC. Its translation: CASSPSGGLAGVDIQYF.

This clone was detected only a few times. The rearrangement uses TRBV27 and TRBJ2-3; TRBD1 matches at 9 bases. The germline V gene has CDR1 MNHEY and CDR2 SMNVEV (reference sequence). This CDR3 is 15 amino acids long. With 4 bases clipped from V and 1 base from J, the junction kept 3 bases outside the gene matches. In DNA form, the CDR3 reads TGTGCCAGCAGTTGGCGGACAGGGGGCACAGATACGCAGTATTTT. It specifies CASSWRTGGTDTQYF.

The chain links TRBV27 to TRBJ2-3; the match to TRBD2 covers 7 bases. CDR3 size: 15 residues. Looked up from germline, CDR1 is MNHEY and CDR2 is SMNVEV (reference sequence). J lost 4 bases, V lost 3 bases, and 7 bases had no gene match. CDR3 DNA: TGTGCCAGCAGTTTGAGGAGCGGGGTCCCAGATACGCAGTATTTT. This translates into CASSLRSGVPDTQYF.

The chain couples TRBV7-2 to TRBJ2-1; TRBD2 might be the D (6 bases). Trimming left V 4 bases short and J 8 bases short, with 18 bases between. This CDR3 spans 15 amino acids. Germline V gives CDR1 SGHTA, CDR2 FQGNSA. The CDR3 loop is CASSSQDGSFHEQFF. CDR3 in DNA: TGTGCCAGCAGCTCCCAAGACGGGAGTTTCCATGAGCAGTTCTTC.

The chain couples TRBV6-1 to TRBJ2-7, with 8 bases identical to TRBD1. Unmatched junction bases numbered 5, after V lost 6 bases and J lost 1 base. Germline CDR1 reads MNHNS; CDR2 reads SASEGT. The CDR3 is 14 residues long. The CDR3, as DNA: TGTGCCAGCAGCTGGACAGGGAGTTCCTACGAGCAGTACTTC. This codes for CASSWTGSSYEQYF.

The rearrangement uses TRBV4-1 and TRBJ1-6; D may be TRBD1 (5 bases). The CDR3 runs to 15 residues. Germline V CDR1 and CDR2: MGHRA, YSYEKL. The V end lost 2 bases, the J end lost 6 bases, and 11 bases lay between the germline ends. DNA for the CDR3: TGCGCCAGCAGCCAAATTAGGGGTTTTAATTCACCCCTCCACTTT. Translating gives CASSQIRGFNSPLHF.

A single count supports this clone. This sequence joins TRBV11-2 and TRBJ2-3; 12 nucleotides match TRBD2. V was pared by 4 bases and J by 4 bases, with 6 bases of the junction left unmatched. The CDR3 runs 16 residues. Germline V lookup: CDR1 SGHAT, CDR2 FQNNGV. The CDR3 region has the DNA TGTGCCAGCAGCTCCCTAGCGGGAGGGCCCGCAGATACGCAGTATTTT. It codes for CASSSLAGGPADTQYF.

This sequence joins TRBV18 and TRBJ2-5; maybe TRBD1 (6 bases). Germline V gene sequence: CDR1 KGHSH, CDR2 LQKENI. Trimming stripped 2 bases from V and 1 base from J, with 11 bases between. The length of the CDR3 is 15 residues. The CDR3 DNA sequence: TGTGCCAGCTCACCAATGACAGGCCTCCAAGAGACCCAGTACTTC. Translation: CASSPMTGLQETQYF. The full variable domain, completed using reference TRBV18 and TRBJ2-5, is NAGVMQNPRHLVRRRGQEARLRCSPMKGHSHVYWYRQLPEEGLKFMVYLQKENIIDESGMPKERFSAEFPKEGPSILRIQQVVRGDSAAYFCASSPMTGLQETQYFGPGTRLLVL.

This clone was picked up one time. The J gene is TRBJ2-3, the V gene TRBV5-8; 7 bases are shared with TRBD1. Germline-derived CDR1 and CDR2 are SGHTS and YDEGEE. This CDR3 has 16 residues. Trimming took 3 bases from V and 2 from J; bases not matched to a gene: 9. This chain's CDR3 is CASSSKTGPTTDTQYF. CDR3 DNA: TGTGCCAGCAGCTCCAAGACAGGGCCAACCACAGATACGCAGTATTTT.

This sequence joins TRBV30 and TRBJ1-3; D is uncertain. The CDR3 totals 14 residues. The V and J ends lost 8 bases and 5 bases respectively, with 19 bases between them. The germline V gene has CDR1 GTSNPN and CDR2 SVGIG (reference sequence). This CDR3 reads CAVKWEFRRNTIYF. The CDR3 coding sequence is TGTGCCGTAAAATGGGAGTTTCGGAGAAACACCATATATTTT.

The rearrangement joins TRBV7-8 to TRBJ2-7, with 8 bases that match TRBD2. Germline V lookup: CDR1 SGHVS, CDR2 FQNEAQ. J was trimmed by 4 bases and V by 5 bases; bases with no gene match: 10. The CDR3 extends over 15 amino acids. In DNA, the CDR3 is TGTGCCAGCAGCAAGCCGGGACTAGACTTTTACGAGCAGTACTTC. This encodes CASSKPGLDFYEQYF.

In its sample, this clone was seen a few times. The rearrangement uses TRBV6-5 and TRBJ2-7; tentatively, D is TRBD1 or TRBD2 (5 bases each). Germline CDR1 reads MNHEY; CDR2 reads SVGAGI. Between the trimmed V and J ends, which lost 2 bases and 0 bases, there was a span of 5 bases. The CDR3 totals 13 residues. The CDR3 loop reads CASSYGGSYEQYF. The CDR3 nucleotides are TGTGCCAGCAGTTACGGGGGCTCCTACGAGCAGTACTTC.

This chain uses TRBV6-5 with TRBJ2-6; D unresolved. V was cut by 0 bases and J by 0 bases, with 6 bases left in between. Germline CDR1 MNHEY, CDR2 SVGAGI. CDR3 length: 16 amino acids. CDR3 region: CASSYSRYSGANVLTF. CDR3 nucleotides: TGTGCCAGCAGTTACTCCCGTTACTCTGGGGCCAACGTCCTGACTTTC.

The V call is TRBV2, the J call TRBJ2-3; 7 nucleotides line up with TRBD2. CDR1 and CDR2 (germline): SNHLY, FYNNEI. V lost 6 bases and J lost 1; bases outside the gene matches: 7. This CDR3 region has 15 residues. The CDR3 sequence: CASSPRTSGTDTQYF. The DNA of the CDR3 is TGTGCCAGCAGCCCCCGCACTAGCGGCACAGATACGCAGTATTTT.

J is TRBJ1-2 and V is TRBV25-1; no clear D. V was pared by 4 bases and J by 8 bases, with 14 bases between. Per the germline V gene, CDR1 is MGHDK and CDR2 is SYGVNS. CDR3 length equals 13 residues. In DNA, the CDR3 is TGTGCCAGCAGTGGGGAGCCGTCCAGCGGCTACACCTTC. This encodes CASSGEPSSGYTF.

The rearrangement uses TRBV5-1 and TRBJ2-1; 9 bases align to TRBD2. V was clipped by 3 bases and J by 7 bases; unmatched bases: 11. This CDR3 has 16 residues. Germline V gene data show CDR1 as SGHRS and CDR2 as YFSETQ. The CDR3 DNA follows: TGCGCCAGCAGCTGGAGAGCGGGGGGCCAGGGGAATGAGCAGTTCTTC. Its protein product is CASSWRAGGQGNEQFF.

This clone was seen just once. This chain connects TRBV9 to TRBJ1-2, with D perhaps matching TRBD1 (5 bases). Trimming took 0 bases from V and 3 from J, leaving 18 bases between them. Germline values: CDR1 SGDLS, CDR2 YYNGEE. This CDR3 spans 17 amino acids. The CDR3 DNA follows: TGTGCCAGCAGCGTAGAGGGGAGGGCAGATGGGGACTATGGCTACACCTTC. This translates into CASSVEGRADGDYGYTF.

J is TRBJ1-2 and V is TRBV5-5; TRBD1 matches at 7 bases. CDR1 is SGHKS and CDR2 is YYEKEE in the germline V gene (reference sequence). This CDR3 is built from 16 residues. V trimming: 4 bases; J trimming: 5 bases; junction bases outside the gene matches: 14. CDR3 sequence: CASSPTRGGEGYGYTF. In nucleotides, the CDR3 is TGTGCCAGCAGCCCGACAAGAGGGGGCGAAGGGTATGGCTACACCTTC. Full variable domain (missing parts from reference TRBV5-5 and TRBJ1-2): DAGVTQSPTHLIKTRGQQVTLRCSPISGHKSVSWYQQVLGQGPQFIFQYYEKEERGRGNFPDRFSARQFPNYSSELNVNALLLGDSALYLCASSPTRGGEGYGYTFGSGTRLTVV.

CDR3 sequence: CASSFRDGPYEQYF. The CDR3 DNA follows: TGCGCCAGCAGCTTCCGGGACGGTCCCTACGAGCAGTACTTC. This sequence joins TRBV5-1 and TRBJ2-7; D is tentatively TRBD1 or TRBD2 (5 bases each). The CDR3 runs 14 residues. The V end was cut by 2 bases, the J end by 2 bases, with 11 bases between. Germline values: CDR1 SGHRS, CDR2 YFSETQ.

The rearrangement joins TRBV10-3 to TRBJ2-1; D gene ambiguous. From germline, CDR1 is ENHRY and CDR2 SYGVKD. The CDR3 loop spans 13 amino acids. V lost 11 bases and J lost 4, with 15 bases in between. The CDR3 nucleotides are TGTGCCTCCAAGGGTCCAGGTTACAATGAGCAGTTCTTC. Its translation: CASKGPGYNEQFF.

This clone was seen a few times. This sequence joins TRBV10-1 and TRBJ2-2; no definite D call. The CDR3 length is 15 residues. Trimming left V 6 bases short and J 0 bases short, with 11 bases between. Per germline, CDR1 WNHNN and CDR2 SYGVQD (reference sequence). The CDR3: CASSPGFANTGELFF. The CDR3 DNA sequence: TGCGCCAGCAGCCCCGGTTTCGCGAACACCGGGGAGCTGTTTTTT.

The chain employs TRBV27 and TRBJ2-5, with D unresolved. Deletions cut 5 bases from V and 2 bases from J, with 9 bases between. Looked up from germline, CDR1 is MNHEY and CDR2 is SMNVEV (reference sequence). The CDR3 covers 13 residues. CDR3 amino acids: CASSPRWQETQYF. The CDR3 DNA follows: TGTGCCAGCAGTCCAAGGTGGCAAGAGACCCAGTACTTC.

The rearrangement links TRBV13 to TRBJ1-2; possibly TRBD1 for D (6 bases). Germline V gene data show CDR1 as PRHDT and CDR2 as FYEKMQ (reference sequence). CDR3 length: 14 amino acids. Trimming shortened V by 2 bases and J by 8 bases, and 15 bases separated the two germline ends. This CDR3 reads CASSLRGRGGGYTF. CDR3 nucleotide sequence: TGTGCCAGCAGCTTACGGGGGCGGGGTGGAGGCTACACCTTC.

The CDR3 DNA sequence: TGTGCCAGCAGCTTTCGGGACAGGAGCACAGATACGCAGTATTTT. Translating it yields CASSFRDRSTDTQYF. The chain recombines TRBV5-4 with TRBJ2-3; 8 bases are shared with TRBD1. CDR3 size: 15 residues. The V and J ends lost 2 bases and 0 bases, in that order; junction bases with no gene match: 2. CDR1 and CDR2 from the germline V gene are SGHNT and YYREEE (reference sequence).

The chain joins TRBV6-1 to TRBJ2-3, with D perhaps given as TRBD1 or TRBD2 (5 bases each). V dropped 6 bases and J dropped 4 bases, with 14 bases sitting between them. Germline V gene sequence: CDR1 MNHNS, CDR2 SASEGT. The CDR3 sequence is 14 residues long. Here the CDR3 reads CASRARAGPDTQYF. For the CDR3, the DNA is TGTGCCAGCAGGGCCAGGGCGGGTCCAGATACGCAGTATTTT.

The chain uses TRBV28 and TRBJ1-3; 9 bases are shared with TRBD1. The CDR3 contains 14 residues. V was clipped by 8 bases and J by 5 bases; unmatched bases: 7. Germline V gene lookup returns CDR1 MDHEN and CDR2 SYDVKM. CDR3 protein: CASVTGTGRNTIYF. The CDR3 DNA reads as TGTGCCAGCGTCACCGGGACAGGGAGAAACACCATATATTTT.

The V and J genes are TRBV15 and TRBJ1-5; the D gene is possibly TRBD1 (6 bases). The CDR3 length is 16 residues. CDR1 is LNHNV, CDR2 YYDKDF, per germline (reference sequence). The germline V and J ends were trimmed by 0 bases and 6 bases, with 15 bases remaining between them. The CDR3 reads CATSRDLQGGSQPQHF. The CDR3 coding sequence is TGTGCCACCAGCAGAGATCTACAGGGCGGGAGTCAGCCCCAGCATTTT.

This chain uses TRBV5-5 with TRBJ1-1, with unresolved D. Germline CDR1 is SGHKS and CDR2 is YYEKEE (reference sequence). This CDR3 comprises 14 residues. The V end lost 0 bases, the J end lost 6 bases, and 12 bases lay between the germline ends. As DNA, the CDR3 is TGTGCCAGCAGCTTGGCATGGACGGTTCCTGAAGCTTTCTTT. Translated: CASSLAWTVPEAFF. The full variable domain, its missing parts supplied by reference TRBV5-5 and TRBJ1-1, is DAGVTQSPTHLIKTRGQQVTLRCSPISGHKSVSWYQQVLGQGPQFIFQYYEKEERGRGNFPDRFSARQFPNYSSELNVNALLLGDSALYLCASSLAWTVPEAFFGQGTRLTVV.